The source of this TCR beta chain is a study of CD8+CD57+ T cells in acquired aplastic anemia (dated by TCRdb to the late 2010s). About the investigation overall: Extracted DNA from sorted CD4+ and CD8+ cells averaged around 3.2 ug, ranging from roughly 0.17 to 30 ug. CD8+CD57+ expansion was defined as a frequency above the mean frequency observed in healthy subjects. What the research found in general, with its limitations: Although 25 to 30 CD8+ CDR3 sequences were shared by patients and controls, these sequences appeared highly expressed in patients and within the immunodominant clones of patients. No significant difference in CD8+ Simpson's diversity was found between patients and healthy controls (P=0.060).

With regard to this clonotype: There is no known antigen for this receptor. Qualities for individual bases were not recorded, and no much larger clone is one base off.

V ends up 2 bases short and J 5 bases short, with an unmatched junction base count of 7. The CDR3 goes from the cysteine to the phenylalanine over 16 residues. CDR3 DNA is the only sequence kept; it has 48 bases, read in frame from the first base. As encoded in the germline V gene (reference sequence), CDR1 is LNHNV while CDR2 is YYDKDF. The patients picked for sequencing were ones in whom flow cytometry had shown an expansion of CD8+CD57+ cells. Every patient had a diagnosis of severe acquired aplastic anemia based on International Study of Aplastic Anemia and Agranulocytosis and Camitta criteria. At the time blood was sampled, none of the patients had received any therapy. In this study, sorted CD4+ and CD8+ T cells from the blood of healthy subjects and of severe aplastic anemia patients had their TCR repertoires deep-sequenced. Patients were enrolled under clinicaltrials.gov protocols 00001620, 01623167, 00001397, 00071045, 00081523 and 00961064 in the USA. Ficoll-Paque density gradient centrifugation was used to isolate peripheral blood mononuclear cells. Before DNA extraction, CD4+ and CD8+ T cells were sorted with FACS or magnetic beads.

Genomic DNA was used as template for profiling of TCR beta VDJ combinations and CDR3 sequences. An Illumina HiSeq 2000 was the platform used for TCR repertoire sequencing. The authors processed their data as follows. TRBV/TRBJ rearrangement plots, CDR3 size and DJ length profiles, and Simpson's diversity index were used to evaluate the repertoires. The most abundant DNA sequence in the deep sequencing data was defined as the immunodominant clone. CDR3 amino acid sequences were screened for sharing across subjects and were compared with published repertoires and the VDJdb database. The public reads were reanalyzed by TCRdb: fastp trimming at Q25, MiXCR alignment, in-frame beta chains only. Duplicate CDR3 protein sequences are folded into a single record with the most common DNA and genes. TCRdb's processing, not the authors' own work, is the source of the V and J calls. Here the sample has around 180,000 distinct CDR3 sequences; less than 60% occur a single time. Roughly 1.8% of the sample is taken by the ten largest.

The sequence joins TRBV15 to TRBJ2-1; 9 junctional bases match TRBD1. The TCR sequence derives from a human donor with aplastic anemia. Sequencing used sorted CD4+, CD8+, or CD8+CD57+ T cells (not recorded which) from PBMCs. The CDR3 here reads CATSRYGTGINNEQFF. The DNA reads as follows: TGTGCCACCAGCAGATACGGGACAGGGATTAACAATGAGCAGTTCTTC.